This entry is about one TCR beta chain. Which antigen it targets is not known. Nothing much larger sits one base from this clone, and base qualities are not available. The sample is drawn from a study of CD8 T cells in Susac syndrome (dated 2019 in TCRdb). Regarding the complete study: Of the Susac syndrome patients who were sequenced, about six had clinically active disease and about 8 were in clinical remission. At blood withdrawal, Susac syndrome patients were either therapy-naive, taking corticosteroids (in some cases with IVIg as well), or taking IVIg alone. Whether CD8+ T cell activation and differentiation in Susac syndrome was antigen driven was tested using repertoire sequencing.

High-throughput TCR beta sequencing profiled peripheral blood CD8+ and CD4+ T cells from healthy donors, Susac syndrome patients and multiple sclerosis patients. The Susac syndrome patients fulfilled recently defined diagnostic criteria for definite or probable disease. Bulk CD8+ and CD4+ T cells were purified magnetically by negative isolation, whereas CD8+ TEMRA cells were enriched by FACS. Blood was drawn into EDTA tubes, processed within 24 hours, and PBMCs were isolated by density gradient centrifugation. PBMCs intended for TCR sequencing were frozen in liquid nitrogen and were later thawed in a 37 degrees C water bath. The sorted or isolated CD4+, CD8+ and CD8+ TEMRA cells reached a purity of at least 90%. What the authors observed across the whole study: In patients with Susac syndrome, the CD4+ T cell repertoire showed no detectable clonal expansion. The study acknowledged that relatively few individuals were included in the TCR sequencing and HLA analysis.

V is reduced by 5 bases and J by 6 bases, leaving a spacing of 17 bases between them. CDR1 and CDR2 were assigned from the germline V gene as MDHEN and SYDVKM. The CDR3 goes from the cysteine to the phenylalanine over 15 residues. Only CDR3 DNA remains: 45 bases, in frame from the first base. RNA was extracted with the RNeasy kit and roughly 0.45 to 1 ug was reverse transcribed using random hexamers. The immunoSEQ multiplex PCR assay, covering 54 Vbeta and 13 Jbeta segments, was used to amplify TCR beta CDR3 regions. PCR amplification bias was corrected by using a synthetic template baseline for primer optimization and computational correction. Regarding the original processing steps: Reads were assigned to V, D and J genes according to IMGT and analyzed in immunoSEQ Analyzer, with only productive sequences retained. Clonality was computed as one minus Shannon entropy normalized by log2 of the number of productive unique sequences. Public and private clones were assessed among the 100 most prevalent clones of each patient and control. A clone was defined as Susac-specific if it was absent from the healthy and MS cohorts, from more than 850 published viral clones and from other ImmuneACCESS disease sequences. TCRdb passed the public sequencing reads through fastp at Q25 and MiXCR, retaining productive beta sequences. Rows matching on CDR3 protein sequence are summarized as one entry with the most common DNA and genes. TCRdb, not the original authors, processed these V and J calls. The sample table holds more than 110,000 distinct CDR3 sequences, of which 95% were seen once. The ten largest make up 0.14% of the sample.

Recombination linked TRBV28 to TRBJ2-4; the D region possibly corresponds to TRBD2 (5 bases align). Sequencing input: CD4+ T cells from PBMCs. This receptor was obtained from a human donor with Susac syndrome. The CDR3 region: CASSPRAPGRNIQYF. The DNA reads as follows: TGTGCCAGCAGTCCAAGGGCCCCTGGGAGAAACATTCAGTACTTC.